The entry below describes one T cell receptor beta chain. No antigen is known for it. In the PCR, 60 Vbeta and 13 Jbeta primers were used. In the study's own analysis: It was a later analysis that counted about 80 million unique TCR beta chains, of which some 9.9 million were shared. Data came from immunoSEQ multiplex PCR; TCRdb stores just in-frame clones and leaves some out. That table furnishes V, J and clone size, whereas the DNA furnished D and trimming. The table shows some 130,000 clones, with roughly 88% occurring only once. The sample comes from a study of cytomegalovirus exposure and HLA in healthy donors. Notes on the study in general: The study flagged about 150 TCR beta chains as cytomegalovirus-associated. When the data were analyzed later, several of the most significant clusters appeared to be linked to common viral pathogens.

Germline-derived CDR1 and CDR2 are SGHRS and YFSETQ. The CDR3 extends over 15 amino acids. V gave up 3 bases and J gave up 5 bases, with 17 bases separating them. Sequenced sample: PBMCs. The chain combines TRBV5-1 with TRBJ2-5; tentatively, D is TRBD1 (6 bases). The clonotype comes from a boy aged 10-17 years in good health and CMV-seronegative. CDR3 DNA: TGCGCCAGCAGCTCGACAGGATCCGAGGGGGAGACCCAGTACTTC. It codes for CASSSTGSEGETQYF.